The T cell receptor beta chain described here comes from a study of shared clonotypes between healthy human individuals. The study's findings and limits: Clonotype sharing across several donors was observed for 4% to 6.5% of naive CD4 clonotypes.

In regard to this clone: No antigen is known for it. Additional DNA sequences in this sample encode the identical CDR3.

The donor cohort consisted entirely of Caucasian adults residing in Nashville, Tennessee. This table comes from immunoSEQ multiplex PCR, and its TCRdb copy is limited to in-frame clones, with some not included. Of roughly 760,000 clones in the sample, approximately 79% were seen once. Trimming cost V 4 bases and J 1 base, with 4 bases left between them. Germline-derived CDR1 and CDR2 are WSHSY and SAAADI. This CDR3 contains 12 residues. Specimen: memory CD4+ T cells sorted from blood. Specified subset: CD45RA-negative fraction. The gene calls are TRBV10-2 and TRBJ1-1; D not certain. The source is a woman in her 30s in good health. CDR3 region: CASSGRNTEAFF. The CDR3 DNA follows: TGCGCCAGCAGTGGCAGGAACACTGAAGCTTTCTTT.